The entry below describes one T cell receptor (beta chain). This sample was taken from a study of cytomegalovirus exposure and HLA in healthy donors. Trimming removed 8 bases from V and 4 bases from J; junction bases left unmatched: 8. In germline, CDR1 is SGHRS, CDR2 YFSETQ. The CDR3 is 14 amino acids. The PCR contained 60 Vbeta and 13 Jbeta primers. Assay: immunoSEQ multiplex PCR; the TCRdb copy retains only in-frame clones and omits some. Of more than 200,000 clones listed, about two thirds are singletons. The sequence derives from a man aged 35 to 55 in good health and CMV-seropositive. Specimen: PBMCs. The genes are TRBV5-1 and TRBJ1-1; 10 bases map to TRBD1. CDR3 residues: CASRQGAAATEAFF. The DNA of the CDR3 is TGCGCCAGTCGACAGGGGGCGGCCGCCACTGAAGCTTTCTTT.